The 15 T cell receptor beta chains presented below share a single source sample, sequenced in a study of blood T cell repertoires in COVID-19. Data came from immunoSEQ multiplex PCR; TCRdb stores just in-frame clones and leaves some out. The sample holds about 62,000 clones, 70% to 90% seen once. Material: peripheral blood. These receptor sequences come from an elderly woman with acute or convalescent COVID-19.

A few counts support this clone. The chain joins TRBV5-1 to TRBJ1-6; maybe TRBD1 (5 bases). This CDR3 contains 15 residues. V shed 6 bases and J shed 8 bases, with 18 bases lying between them. The germline gives CDR1 SGHRS, CDR2 YFSETQ. CDR3: CASTYDSDLHSPLHF. DNA of the CDR3: TGCGCCAGCACATACGACAGCGACCTGCATTCACCCCTCCACTTT.

The gene calls are TRBV27 and TRBJ1-6; 7 positions match TRBD1. V lost 5 bases to trimming and J lost 10 bases; unmatched junction nucleotides: 5. Germline CDR1 MNHEY, CDR2 SMNVEV (reference sequence). The CDR3 covers 13 residues. In DNA, the CDR3 is TGTGCCAGCAGTCGACAGGGAGTCTCACCCCTCCACTTT. Translating gives CASSRQGVSPLHF.

This sequence joins TRBV5-4 and TRBJ1-2; tentatively, D is TRBD1 (5 bases). Germline-derived CDR1 and CDR2 are SGHNT and YYREEE (reference sequence). V was shortened by 4 bases and J by 4 bases, with 20 bases between the two germline ends. CDR3 length: 16 amino acids. CDR3 nucleotides: TGTGCCAGCAGCCCTCAGCCAGGGTTAGAAAGCTATGGCTACACCTTC. The encoded protein is CASSPQPGLESYGYTF.

In this sample, this clone turned up a few times. The J gene is TRBJ1-5, the V gene TRBV19; 8 positions match TRBD1. Germline CDR1 and CDR2: LNHDA and SQIVND (reference sequence). The CDR3 is made up of 16 amino acids. Trimming removed 7 bases from V and 2 bases from J; junction bases left unmatched: 10. The CDR3 protein is CASMRTGTNGNQPQHF. CDR3 nucleotides: TGTGCCAGTATGAGGACAGGGACGAACGGCAATCAGCCCCAGCATTTT.

This clone was picked up one time. J is TRBJ1-6 and V is TRBV7-2, with D maybe TRBD1 (5 bases). Germline V CDR1 and CDR2: SGHTA, FQGNSA. This CDR3 contains 15 residues. The V and J ends lost 5 bases and 5 bases respectively, with 13 bases between them. This CDR3 reads CASSPRAADNSPLHF. The CDR3 region has the DNA TGTGCCAGCAGCCCCAGGGCGGCTGATAATTCACCCCTCCACTTT. Combining the CDR3 with reference TRBV7-2 and TRBJ1-6 gives the whole variable domain GAGVSQSPSNKVTEKGKDVELRCDPISGHTALYWYRQSLGQGLEFLIYFQGNSAPDKSGLPSDRFSAERTGGSVSTLTIQRTQQEDSAVYLCASSPRAADNSPLHFGNGTRLTVT.

This sequence joins TRBV10-3 and TRBJ1-1, with D possibly matching TRBD1 (5 bases). Germline V lookup: CDR1 ENHRY, CDR2 SYGVKD. The CDR3 has 13 amino acids. V dropped 10 bases and J dropped 3 bases, with 15 bases sitting between them. CDR3 amino acids: CARKTDLHTEAFF. In DNA, the CDR3 is TGTGCCAGAAAGACAGATCTTCACACTGAAGCTTTCTTT.

The rearrangement links TRBV11-2 to TRBJ2-3, with 16 bases identical to TRBD2. The CDR3 sequence is 16 residues long. The junction had 10 bases not matched to a gene; V was cut back by 10 bases and J by 6 bases. Germline V gene data show CDR1 as SGHAT and CDR2 as FQNNGV. The CDR3 nucleotides read TGTGCCACGGGGGGACTAGCGGGAGGGCGAATCGATACGCAGTATTTT. This codes for CATGGLAGGRIDTQYF.

The chain has TRBV7-3 and TRBJ2-5; a possible D gene is TRBD2 (6 bases). The germline CDR1 and CDR2 sequences are SGHTA and FQGTGA. Trimming shortened V by 5 bases and J by 5 bases, and 18 bases separated the two germline ends. The CDR3 runs 15 residues. The CDR3 sequence: CASSGSGLPEETQYF. The CDR3 region has the DNA TGTGCCAGCAGCGGGTCGGGACTTCCCGAGGAGACCCAGTACTTC.

The V and J genes are TRBV6-5 and TRBJ1-5; 7 positions match TRBD1. Germline values: CDR1 MNHEY, CDR2 SVGAGI. The V and J ends lost 6 bases and 3 bases, in that order; junction bases with no gene match: 5. The CDR3 runs 14 residues. The CDR3 DNA follows: TGTGCCAGCAGACAGGACAGGTTCAATCAGCCCCAGCATTTT. Amino acid sequence: CASRQDRFNQPQHF.

CDR3: CASSRFSGTGANVLTF. Written as DNA, the CDR3 is TGCGCCAGCAGCCGTTTTTCCGGGACTGGGGCCAACGTCCTGACTTTC. J is TRBJ2-6 and V is TRBV5-1, with D tentatively TRBD2 (5 bases). The V gene's germline CDR1 is SGHRS and CDR2 YFSETQ. There are 16 residues in the CDR3. V was cut by 4 bases and J by 2 bases, with 13 bases left in between.

This clone was found once. The chain recombines TRBV27 with TRBJ1-5, with 10 positions matching TRBD1. Trimming cost V 5 bases and J 0 bases; bases outside gene matches: 19. The CDR3 is 21 residues long. The germline gives CDR1 MNHEY, CDR2 SMNVEV (reference sequence). Here the CDR3 DNA reads TGTGCCAGCAGTCCCGTTGGGGGGACCGGGACAGGGGCTTATAGCAATCAGCCCCAGCATTTT. It translates to CASSPVGGTGTGAYSNQPQHF.

This chain connects TRBV5-1 to TRBJ2-3; tentatively, D is TRBD1 (5 bases). This CDR3 has 16 amino acids. The germline V gene has CDR1 SGHRS and CDR2 YFSETQ. V was trimmed by 4 bases and J by 1 base, leaving 16 bases between them. The CDR3 sequence is CASSDLKTAGTDTQYF. CDR3 bases: TGCGCCAGCAGCGACCTGAAGACAGCCGGCACAGATACGCAGTATTTT.

The rearrangement links TRBV5-1 to TRBJ1-1, with 7 bases matching TRBD1. Per germline, CDR1 SGHRS and CDR2 YFSETQ. This CDR3 region has 15 residues. V lost 0 bases, J lost 6 bases, and 8 bases stayed unmatched. The CDR3, as DNA: TGCGCCAGCAGCTTGGCCGAGACAGGGAGGTCTGAAGCTTTCTTT. Protein product: CASSLAETGRSEAFF. Complete variable domain (other parts from reference TRBV5-1 and TRBJ1-1): KAGVTQTPRYLIKTRGQQVTLSCSPISGHRSVSWYQQTPGQGLQFLFEYFSETQRNKGNFPGRFSGRQFSNSRSEMNVSTLELGDSALYLCASSLAETGRSEAFFGQGTRLTVV.

The sample holds one count of this clone. This chain uses TRBV19 with TRBJ1-1, with D unclear. This CDR3 spans 12 amino acids. CDR1 is LNHDA and CDR2 is SQIVND in the germline V gene (reference sequence). The ends were cut back, 4 bases at V and 1 base at J, with 4 bases in the middle. Here the CDR3 DNA reads TGTGCCAGTAGTAGTCAGAACACTGAAGCTTTCTTT. Translating it yields CASSSQNTEAFF.

The V gene is TRBV7-9, the J gene TRBJ1-1, with a weak D call TRBD1 (5 bases). The CDR3 totals 12 residues. Trimming removed 1 base at V and 8 bases at J, with 8 bases between. CDR1 and CDR2 from the germline V gene are SEHNR and FQNEAQ (reference sequence). For the CDR3, the DNA is TGTGCCAGCAGCTTAGGACAGCAAGAAGCTTTCTTT. It is translated as CASSLGQQEAFF.